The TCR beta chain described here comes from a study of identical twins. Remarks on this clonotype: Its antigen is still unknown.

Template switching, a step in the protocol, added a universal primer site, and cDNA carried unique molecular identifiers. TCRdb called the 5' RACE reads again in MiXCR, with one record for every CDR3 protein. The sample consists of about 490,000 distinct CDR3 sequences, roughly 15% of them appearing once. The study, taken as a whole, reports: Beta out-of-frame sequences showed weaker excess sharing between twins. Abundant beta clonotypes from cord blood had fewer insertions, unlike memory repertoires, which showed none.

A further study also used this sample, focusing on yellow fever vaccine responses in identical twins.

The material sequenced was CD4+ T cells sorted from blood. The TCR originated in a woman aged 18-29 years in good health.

The CDR3 DNA reads TGCGCCAGCAGTCTCCCGGGGGGCTCCTACGAGCAGTACTTC. Translating gives CASSLPGGSYEQYF. This chain connects TRBV10-2 to TRBJ2-7; 7 bases align to TRBD2. The CDR3 contains 14 residues. Germline V gives CDR1 WSHSY, CDR2 SAAADI. Trimming cost V 5 bases and J 0 bases; bases outside gene matches: 4.